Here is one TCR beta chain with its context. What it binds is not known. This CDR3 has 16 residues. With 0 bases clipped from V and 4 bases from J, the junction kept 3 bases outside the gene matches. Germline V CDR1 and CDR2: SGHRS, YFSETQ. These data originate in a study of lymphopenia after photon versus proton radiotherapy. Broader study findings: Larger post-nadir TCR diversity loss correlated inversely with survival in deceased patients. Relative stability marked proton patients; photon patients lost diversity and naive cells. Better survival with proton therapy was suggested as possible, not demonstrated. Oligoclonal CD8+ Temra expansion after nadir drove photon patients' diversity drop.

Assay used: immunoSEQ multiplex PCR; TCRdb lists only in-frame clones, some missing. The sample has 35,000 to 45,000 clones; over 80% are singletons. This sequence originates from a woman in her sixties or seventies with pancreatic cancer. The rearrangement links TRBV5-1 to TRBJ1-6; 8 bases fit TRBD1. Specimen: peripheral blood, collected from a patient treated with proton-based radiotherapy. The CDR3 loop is CASSLGDRGYNSPLHF. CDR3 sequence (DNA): TGCGCCAGCAGCTTGGGTGACAGGGGATATAATTCACCCCTCCACTTT.